The T cell receptor (beta chain) described here comes from a study of blood T cell repertoires in COVID-19. Study as a whole: Collection of acute and convalescent COVID-19 samples took place in the United States, Italy and Spain.

V lost 1 base and J 11 bases, leaving 11 bases between the germline ends. The CDR3 runs 12 residues. In germline, CDR1 is MGHRA, CDR2 YSYEKL. In the original analysis: Using reference gene primer amplification, nucleated cell counts were estimated. Using immunoSEQ multiplex PCR, the repertoire was profiled, and TCRdb retains in-frame clones only, with some absent. For V, J and clone size, that table is used; D and trimming come from the DNA. The sample holds about 20,000 clones; more than 70% are singletons and the top ten take roughly 6%. This TCR came from a human donor in a cohort sampled during active COVID-19. This chain links TRBV4-1 with TRBJ1-1, with D unclear. Sequences were obtained from peripheral blood. CDR3 sequence: CASSQVGSGAFF. CDR3 bases: TGCGCCAGCAGCCAAGTTGGGAGCGGCGCTTTCTTT.